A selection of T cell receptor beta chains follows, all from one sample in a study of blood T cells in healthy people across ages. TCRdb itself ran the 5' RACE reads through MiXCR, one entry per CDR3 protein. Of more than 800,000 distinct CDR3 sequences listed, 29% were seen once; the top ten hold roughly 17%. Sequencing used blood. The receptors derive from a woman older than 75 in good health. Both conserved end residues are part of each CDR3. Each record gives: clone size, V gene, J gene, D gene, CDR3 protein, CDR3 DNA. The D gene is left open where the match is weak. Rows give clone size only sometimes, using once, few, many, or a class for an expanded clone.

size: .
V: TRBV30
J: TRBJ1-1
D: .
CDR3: CAWSFAGGAATEAFF
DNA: TGTGCCTGGAGTTTCGCCGGGGGGGCGGCCACTGAAGCTTTCTTT

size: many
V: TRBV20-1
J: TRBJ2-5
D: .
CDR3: CSARGLQETQYF
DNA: TGCAGTGCCCGGGGTCTCCAAGAGACCCAGTACTTC

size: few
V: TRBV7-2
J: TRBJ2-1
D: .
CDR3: CASSARGHEQFF
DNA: TGTGCCAGCAGCGCCAGGGGACATGAGCAGTTCTTC

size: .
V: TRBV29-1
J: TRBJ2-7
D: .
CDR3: CSVQGRFREQYF
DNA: TGCAGCGTACAGGGACGGTTTCGAGAGCAGTACTTC

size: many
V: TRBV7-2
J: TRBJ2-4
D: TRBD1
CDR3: CASSPFRTGGNIQYF
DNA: TGTGCCAGCAGCCCATTTCGGACAGGCGGAAACATTCAGTACTTC

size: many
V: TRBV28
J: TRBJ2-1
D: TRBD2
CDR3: CASRPTSGGKNEQFF
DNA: TGTGCCAGCAGGCCGACTAGCGGGGGGAAGAATGAGCAGTTCTTC

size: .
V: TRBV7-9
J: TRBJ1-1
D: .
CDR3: CASSPGQVPFPNTEAFF
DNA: TGTGCCAGCAGCCCCGGCCAGGTCCCATTCCCGAACACTGAAGCTTTCTTT

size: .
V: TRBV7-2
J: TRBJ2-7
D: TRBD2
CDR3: CASSPTEAGGPKGSYGQYF
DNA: TGTGCCAGCAGCCCTACTGAGGCGGGGGGGCCGAAGGGCTCCTACGGGCAGTACTTC

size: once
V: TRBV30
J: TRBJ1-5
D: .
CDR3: CAWSVLVNQPQHF
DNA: TGTGCCTGGAGTGTACTGGTCAATCAGCCCCAGCATTTT

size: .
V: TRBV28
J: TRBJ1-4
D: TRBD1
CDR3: CASMDRDGRLGEKLFF
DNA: TGTGCCAGCATGGACAGGGATGGTAGGCTTGGGGAAAAACTGTTTTTT

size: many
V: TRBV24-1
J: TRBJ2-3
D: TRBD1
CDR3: CATSDPGTGGADTQYF
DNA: TGTGCCACCAGTGATCCCGGGACAGGGGGCGCAGATACGCAGTATTTT

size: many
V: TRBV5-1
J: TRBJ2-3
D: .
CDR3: CASSFLLSTDTQYF
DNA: TGCGCCAGCAGCTTTCTTCTAAGCACAGATACGCAGTATTTT

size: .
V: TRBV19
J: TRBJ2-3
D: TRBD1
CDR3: CASSTDRGTDTQYF
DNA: TGTGCCAGTAGTACGGACAGGGGCACAGATACGCAGTATTTT

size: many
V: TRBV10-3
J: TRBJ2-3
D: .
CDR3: CAISGGTGSPDTQYF
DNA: TGTGCCATCAGTGGCGGGACGGGCAGTCCGGATACGCAGTATTTT

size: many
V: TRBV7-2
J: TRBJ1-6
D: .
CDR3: CASSFGPGQPNSPLHF
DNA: TGTGCCAGCAGCTTCGGACCAGGACAGCCTAATTCACCCCTCCACTTT

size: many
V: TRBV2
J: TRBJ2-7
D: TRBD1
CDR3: CASSASLFGTGTYEQYF
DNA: TGTGCCAGCAGTGCGAGCCTCTTCGGGACAGGGACCTACGAGCAGTACTTC

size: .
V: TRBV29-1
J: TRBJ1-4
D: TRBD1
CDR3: CSVGQGNNEKLFF
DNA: TGCAGCGTTGGACAGGGAAATAATGAAAAACTGTTTTTT

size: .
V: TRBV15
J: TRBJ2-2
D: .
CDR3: CATSRSGPGELFF
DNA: TGTGCCACCAGCAGATCAGGTCCCGGGGAGCTGTTTTTT

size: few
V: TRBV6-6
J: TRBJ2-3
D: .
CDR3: CATTDAGDTQYF
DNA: TGTGCCACTACCGACGCGGGGGATACGCAGTATTTT

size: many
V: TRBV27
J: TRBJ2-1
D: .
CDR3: CARGLGRSSYNEQFF
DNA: TGTGCCAGGGGTTTAGGCAGGAGCTCCTACAATGAGCAGTTCTTC

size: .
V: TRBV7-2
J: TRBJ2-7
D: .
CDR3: CASSLEAFRKYF
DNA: TGTGCCAGCAGCTTAGAGGCATTCAGAAAGTACTTC

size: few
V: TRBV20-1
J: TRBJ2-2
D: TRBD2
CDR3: CSASRAGGTGELFF
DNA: TGCAGTGCTAGTCGAGCGGGGGGGACCGGGGAGCTGTTTTTT

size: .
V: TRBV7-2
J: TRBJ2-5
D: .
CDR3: CASNFMYQETQYF
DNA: TGTGCCAGCAACTTCATGTACCAAGAGACCCAGTACTTC

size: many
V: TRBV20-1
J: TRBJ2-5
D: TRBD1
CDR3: CSALPPSGTGVRETQYF
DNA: TGCAGTGCTCTGCCCCCGTCCGGGACAGGGGTCCGGGAGACCCAGTACTTC

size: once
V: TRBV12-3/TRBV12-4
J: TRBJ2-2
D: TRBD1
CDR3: CASRLGTASPGELFF
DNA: TGTGCCAGCAGACTTGGGACAGCCTCGCCCGGGGAGCTGTTTTTT

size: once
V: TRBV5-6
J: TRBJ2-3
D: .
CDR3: CASSPNRFLVLYF
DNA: TGTGCCAGCAGCCCTAACAGGTTCCTGGTGCTGTATTTT

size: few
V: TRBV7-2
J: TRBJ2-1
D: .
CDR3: CASSADYSYNEQFF
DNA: TGTGCCAGCAGCGCTGACTACTCCTACAATGAGCAGTTCTTC

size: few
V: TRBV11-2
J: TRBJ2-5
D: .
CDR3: CASSLAEGTVQETQYF
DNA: TGTGCCAGCAGCTTAGCGGAGGGGACAGTCCAAGAGACCCAGTACTTC

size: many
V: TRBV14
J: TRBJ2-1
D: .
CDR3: CASSQGRGPSYNEQFF
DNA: TGTGCCAGCAGCCAGGGGCGGGGGCCTTCCTACAATGAGCAGTTCTTC

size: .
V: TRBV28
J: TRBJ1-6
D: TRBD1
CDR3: CASSSTGGGSPLHF
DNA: TGTGCCAGCAGTTCCACAGGGGGCGGGTCACCCCTCCACTTT

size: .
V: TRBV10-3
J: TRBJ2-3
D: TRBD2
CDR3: CAVGGLADNTQYF
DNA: TGTGCCGTGGGGGGACTAGCGGATAATACGCAGTATTTT

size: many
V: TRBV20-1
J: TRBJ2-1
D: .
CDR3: CSARDHTSSYNEQFF
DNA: TGCAGTGCTAGAGATCATACAAGTTCCTACAATGAGCAGTTCTTC

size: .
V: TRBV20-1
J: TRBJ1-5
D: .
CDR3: CSAREVTLSNQPQHF
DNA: TGCAGTGCTAGAGAGGTGACATTAAGCAATCAGCCCCAGCATTTT

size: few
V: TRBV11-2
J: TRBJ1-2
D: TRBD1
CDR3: CASSLGVSGQTGYTF
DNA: TGTGCCAGCAGCTTAGGGGTTTCGGGACAGACGGGCTACACCTTC

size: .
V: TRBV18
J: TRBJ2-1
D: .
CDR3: CASSPGGRATPGVF
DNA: TGTGCCAGCTCACCAGGGGGAAGAGCGACCCCCGGGGTCTTC

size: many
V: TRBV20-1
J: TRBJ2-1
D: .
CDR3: CSARGGGVDHAFF
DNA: TGCAGTGCTAGGGGCGGGGGCGTCGATCATGCGTTCTTC

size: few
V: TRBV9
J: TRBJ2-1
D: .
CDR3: CASSSGPNVGEQFF
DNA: TGTGCCAGCAGCTCGGGACCAAACGTAGGGGAGCAGTTCTTC

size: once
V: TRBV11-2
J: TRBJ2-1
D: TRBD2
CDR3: CASSLTGGHQETQFF
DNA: TGTGCCAGCAGCTTAACGGGGGGTCACCAAGAGACCCAGTTCTTC

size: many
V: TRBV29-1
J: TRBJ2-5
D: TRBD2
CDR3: CSADGGTSGEKRQTQYF
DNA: TGCAGCGCCGACGGGGGGACTAGCGGGGAGAAGAGGCAGACCCAGTACTTC

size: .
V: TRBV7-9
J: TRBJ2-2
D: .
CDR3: CASSPRQIGELFF
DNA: TGTGCCAGCAGCCCGCGGCAGATCGGGGAGCTGTTTTTT

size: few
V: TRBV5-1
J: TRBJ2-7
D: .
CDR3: CASSHRDLSGEQYF
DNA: TGCGCCAGCAGCCACCGGGACCTTTCTGGCGAGCAGTACTTC

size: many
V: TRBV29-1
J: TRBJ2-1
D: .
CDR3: CSVKDLDSLISYNEQFF
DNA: TGCAGCGTCAAGGACCTCGACAGCTTGATATCCTACAATGAGCAGTTCTTC

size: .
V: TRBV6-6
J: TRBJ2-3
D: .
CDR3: CASTRSSLEDTQYF
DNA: TGTGCCAGCACCAGAAGTTCACTCGAGGATACGCAGTATTTT